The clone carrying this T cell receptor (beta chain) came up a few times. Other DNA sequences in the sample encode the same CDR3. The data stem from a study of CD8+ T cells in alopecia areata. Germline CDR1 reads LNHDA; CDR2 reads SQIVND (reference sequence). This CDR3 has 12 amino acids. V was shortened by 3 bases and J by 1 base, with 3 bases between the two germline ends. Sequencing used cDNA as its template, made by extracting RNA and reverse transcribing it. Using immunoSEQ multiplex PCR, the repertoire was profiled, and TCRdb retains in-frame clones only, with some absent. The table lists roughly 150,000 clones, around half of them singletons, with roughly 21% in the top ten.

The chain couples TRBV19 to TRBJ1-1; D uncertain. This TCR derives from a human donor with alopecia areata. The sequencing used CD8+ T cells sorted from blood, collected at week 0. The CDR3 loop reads CASSIGNTEAFF. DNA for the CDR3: TGTGCCAGTAGTATCGGGAACACTGAAGCTTTCTTT.